Listed below are T cell receptor beta chains from one sample, sequenced in a study of CD8 T cells in Susac syndrome. Each CDR3 protein gets one entry after TCRdb re-called the immunoSEQ multiplex PCR reads with MiXCR. The sample contains about 60,000 distinct CDR3 sequences, more than 80% of which appear only once. Material: CD8+ T cells from PBMCs. Every receptor here comes from a human donor in good health. The CDR3 runs from the conserved cysteine through the conserved F or W. Fields, in order: V gene, J gene, D gene, clone size, CDR3 DNA, CDR3 protein. D genes are given only for firm matches. Where a row states a size, it is once, few, many or the class of an expanded clone; other rows omit it.

TRBV5-4	TRBJ2-7	.	.	TGTGCCAGCAGTACAGGAGACTACGAGCAGTACTTC	CASSTGDYEQYF
TRBV24-1	TRBJ2-3	.	.	TGTGCCACCAGTAAGGAGGGCAGCTCGACAGATACGCAGTATTTT	CATSKEGSSTDTQYF
TRBV7-9	TRBJ1-6	.	.	TGTGCCAGCAGCTTAGGAAGGGAAATCTATAATTCACCCCTCCACTTT	CASSLGREIYNSPLHF
TRBV3-1	TRBJ2-7	TRBD1	.	TGTGCCAGCAGCCCGCACGGGACAGGGGATTCCTCCTACGAGCAGCACTTC	CASSPHGTGDSSYEQHF
TRBV1	TRBJ2-7	.	.	TGCACCAGCAGCTCAAGCCGGGACAGGGTGGGATGGCAGTACTTC	CTSSSSRDRVGWQYF
TRBV12-3/TRBV12-4	TRBJ2-3	.	.	TGTGCCGGCAGCCCACGTGGCACAGATACGCAGTATTTT	CAGSPRGTDTQYF
TRBV29-1	TRBJ2-1	.	.	TGCAGCGTGGGGGGAGGCCTGAGCAATGAGCAGTTCTTC	CSVGGGLSNEQFF
TRBV19	TRBJ2-3	.	.	TGTGCCAGTAGACCGTACGGGGAAGCAGATACGCAGTATTTT	CASRPYGEADTQYF
TRBV13	TRBJ2-1	.	.	TGTGCCAGCAGCTACCGCGGGGGCCACAATGAGCAGTTCTTC	CASSYRGGHNEQFF
TRBV30	TRBJ2-7	TRBD1	.	TGTGCCTGGAGTGTCCCACAGGGGATTCCGGGACAAAGAGACTACGAGCAGTACTTC	CAWSVPQGIPGQRDYEQYF
TRBV19	TRBJ1-2	.	.	TGTGCCAGTAGTATATCTTGGGCTAACTATGGCTACACCTTC	CASSISWANYGYTF
TRBV5-4	TRBJ2-7	TRBD2	.	TGTGCCAGCAGCTTCGGTGAGCGGGGGCAGTACGAGCAGTACTTC	CASSFGERGQYEQYF
TRBV29-1	TRBJ1-1	.	.	TGCAGCGTTGAAACGAACACTGAAGCTTTCTTT	CSVETNTEAFF
TRBV27	TRBJ1-2	.	.	TGTGCCACGGGGGATGGCAGTGCCTTGGGCTACACCTTC	CATGDGSALGYTF
TRBV12-3/TRBV12-4	TRBJ2-5	.	.	TGTGCCAGCAGTACAGAGGGACGGTCGATCCAGTACTTC	CASSTEGRSIQYF
TRBV9	TRBJ1-6	.	.	TGTGCCAGCAGCGGTCTCCGAGGGAGGAACGAAGGACCCCTCCACTTT	CASSGLRGRNEGPLHF
TRBV20-1	TRBJ1-2	.	.	TGCAGTGCCCCCGGGGGCTACACCTTC	CSAPGGYTF
TRBV6-6	TRBJ1-2	TRBD1	.	TGTGCCAGCAGTTACTCGACAGGGGGCGACAACTATGGCTACACCTTC	CASSYSTGGDNYGYTF
TRBV7-6	TRBJ2-5	.	.	TGTGCCAGCAGCTTAGCAGGACCGCGAGAGACCCAGTACTTC	CASSLAGPRETQYF
TRBV5-6	TRBJ1-4	.	.	TGTGCCAGCAGCTCTGTTGGGGGTGGCCACGAAGAACTGTTTTTT	CASSSVGGGHEELFF
TRBV9	TRBJ2-1	.	.	TGTGCCAGCAGCGTAGAACAGGGCGACAATGAGCAGTTCTTC	CASSVEQGDNEQFF
TRBV4-3	TRBJ2-2	TRBD2	.	TGCGCCAGCAGCCAAGAGAGCCCCCTACTAGCGGCGGAAGACACCGGGGAGCTGTTTTTT	CASSQESPLLAAEDTGELFF
TRBV4-1	TRBJ1-6	TRBD1	.	TGCGCCAGCAGCGGACAGGGGGTAATAGATTCACCCCTCCACTTT	CASSGQGVIDSPLHF
TRBV2	TRBJ1-1	.	.	TGTGCCAGCAGTATCAAACCGGGGGACACTGAAGCTTTCTTT	CASSIKPGDTEAFF
TRBV6-1	TRBJ2-3	TRBD2	.	TGTGCCACACAGGAGGAGCGGGGGGGCACAGATACGCAGTATTTT	CATQEERGGTDTQYF
TRBV3-1	TRBJ1-6	.	.	TGTGCCAGCAGCCAAGCCTTGCTGCCTCGCCGAATCCACTTT	CASSQALLPRRIHF
TRBV19	TRBJ2-7	TRBD2	.	TGTGCCAGTAGTATGATAGCGGGGGACTCCTACGAGCAGTACTTC	CASSMIAGDSYEQYF
TRBV6-5	TRBJ2-5	.	once	TGTGCCAGCAGCCATGGGGCAGAGGAGACCCAGTACTTC	CASSHGAEETQYF
TRBV7-9	TRBJ2-3	.	.	TGTGCCAGCGTCAGGGGACTAAGCCCAGATACGCAGTATTTT	CASVRGLSPDTQYF